This T cell receptor beta chain was found in a study of blood T cells in healthy people across ages. Study observations and caveats: TCR beta diversity, measured per million T cells, fell in a roughly linear way with age. What prevented conclusive comparison of naive and antigen-experienced cells was that PBMCs were unsorted.

The CDR3 is made up of 15 amino acids. Germline V gene sequence: CDR1 MDHEN, CDR2 SYDVKM. Concerning this clonotype itself: The antigen is undetermined. Relative to the germline gene, one junction end is altered; a read error may explain this.

A second 7 to 11 cycle PCR used barcoded and J-beta primers. Each CDR3 protein is one row after TCRdb ran MiXCR on the 5' RACE reads. The sample has around 800,000 distinct CDR3 sequences, 40% to 50% seen once. This clonotype originated in a man aged 55 to 70 in good health. Sequencing was carried out using blood. This sequence joins TRBV28 and TRBJ1-6; possible D gene TRBD1, 5 bases. CDR3 loop: CTSSLEQAYNSPLHF. CDR3 in DNA: TGTACCAGCAGTTTGGAACAGGCCTATAATTCACCCCTCCACTTT.